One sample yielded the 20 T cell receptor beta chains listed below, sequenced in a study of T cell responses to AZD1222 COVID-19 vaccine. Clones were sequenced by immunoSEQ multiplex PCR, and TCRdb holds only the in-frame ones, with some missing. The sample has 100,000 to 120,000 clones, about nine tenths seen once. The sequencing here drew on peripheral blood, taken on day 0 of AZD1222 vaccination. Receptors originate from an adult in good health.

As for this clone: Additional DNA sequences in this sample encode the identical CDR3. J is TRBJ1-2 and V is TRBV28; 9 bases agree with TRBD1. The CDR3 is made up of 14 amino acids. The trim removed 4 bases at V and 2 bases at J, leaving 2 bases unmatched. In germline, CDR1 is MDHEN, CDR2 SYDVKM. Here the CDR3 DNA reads TGTGCCAGCAGTTCGACAGGGGGAAACTATGGCTACACCTTC. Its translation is CASSSTGGNYGYTF.

CDR3 loop: CATSDRLGFTGELFF. CDR3 nucleotide sequence: TGTGCCACCAGTGATCGATTGGGATTCACCGGGGAGCTGTTTTTT. This chain links TRBV24-1 with TRBJ2-2; D ambiguous. The CDR3 runs to 15 residues. Germline V gene sequence: CDR1 KGHDR, CDR2 SFDVKD. V lost 3 bases to trimming and J lost 4 bases, with 11 bases between them.

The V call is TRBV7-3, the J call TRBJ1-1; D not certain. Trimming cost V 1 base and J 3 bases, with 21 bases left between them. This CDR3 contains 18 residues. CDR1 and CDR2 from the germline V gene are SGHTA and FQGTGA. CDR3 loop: CASSLITAVVGPDTEAFF. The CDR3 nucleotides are TGTGCCAGCAGCTTAATAACCGCCGTGGTCGGGCCGGACACTGAAGCTTTCTTT.

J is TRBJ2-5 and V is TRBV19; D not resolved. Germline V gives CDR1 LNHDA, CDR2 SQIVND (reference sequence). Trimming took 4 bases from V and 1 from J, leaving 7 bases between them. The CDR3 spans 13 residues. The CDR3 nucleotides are TGTGCCAGTAGTACCCGACCCCAAGAGACCCAGTACTTC. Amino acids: CASSTRPQETQYF.

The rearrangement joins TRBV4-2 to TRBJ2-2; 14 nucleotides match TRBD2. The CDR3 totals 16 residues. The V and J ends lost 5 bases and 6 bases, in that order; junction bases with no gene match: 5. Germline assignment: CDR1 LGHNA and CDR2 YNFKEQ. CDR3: CASSGPTSGGAGELFF. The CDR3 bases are TGTGCCAGCAGCGGACCGACTAGCGGGGGGGCCGGGGAGCTGTTTTTT.

The CDR3 nucleotides read TGTGCCAGCAGGTTGGGACTAGCGGGGGGAAGCACAGATACGCAGTATTTT. Translating gives CASRLGLAGGSTDTQYF. The genes are TRBV2 and TRBJ2-3; 15 bases map to TRBD2. The germline V gene has CDR1 SNHLY and CDR2 FYNNEI. This CDR3 has 17 residues. The trim removed 6 bases at V and 0 bases at J, leaving 4 bases unmatched.

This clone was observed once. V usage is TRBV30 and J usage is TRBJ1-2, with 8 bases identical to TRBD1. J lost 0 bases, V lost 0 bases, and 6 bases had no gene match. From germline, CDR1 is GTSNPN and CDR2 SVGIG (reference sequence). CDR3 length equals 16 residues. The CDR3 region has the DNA TGTGCCTGGAGTGTCCCAGGACAGGGCACTAACTATGGCTACACCTTC. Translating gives CAWSVPGQGTNYGYTF. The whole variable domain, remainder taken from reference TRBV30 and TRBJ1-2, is SQTIHQWPATLVQPVGSPLSLECTVEGTSNPNLYWYRQAAGRGLQLLFYSVGIGQISSEVPQNLSASRPQDRQFILSSKKLLLSDSGFYLCAWSVPGQGTNYGYTFGSGTRLTVV.

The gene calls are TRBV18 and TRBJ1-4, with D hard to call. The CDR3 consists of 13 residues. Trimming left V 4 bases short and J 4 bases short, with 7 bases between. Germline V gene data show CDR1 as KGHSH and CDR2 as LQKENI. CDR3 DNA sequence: TGTGCCAGCTCACGGGGTTATAATGAAAAACTGTTTTTT. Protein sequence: CASSRGYNEKLFF.

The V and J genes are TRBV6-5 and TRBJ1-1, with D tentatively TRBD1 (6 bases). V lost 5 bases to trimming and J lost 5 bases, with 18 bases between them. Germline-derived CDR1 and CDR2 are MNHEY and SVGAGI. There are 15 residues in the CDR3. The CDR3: CASSTPGGGSTEAFF. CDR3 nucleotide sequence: TGTGCCAGCAGTACCCCGGGGGGGGGCAGTACTGAAGCTTTCTTT.

The CDR3: CASSPQGQGGNTIYF. In nucleotides, the CDR3 is TGTGCCAGCAGTCCACAGGGACAGGGAGGGAACACCATATATTTT. The rearrangement joins TRBV2 to TRBJ1-3; 9 bases align to TRBD1. The CDR3 length is 15 residues. Trimming removed 5 bases from V and 7 bases from J; junction bases left unmatched: 9. Germline-derived CDR1 and CDR2 are SNHLY and FYNNEI. Drawing the rest from reference TRBV2 and TRBJ1-3, the complete variable domain is EPEVTQTPSHQVTQMGQEVILRCVPISNHLYFYWYRQILGQKVEFLVSFYNNEISEKSEIFDDQFSVERPDGSNFTLKIRSTKLEDSAMYFCASSPQGQGGNTIYFGEGSWLTVV.

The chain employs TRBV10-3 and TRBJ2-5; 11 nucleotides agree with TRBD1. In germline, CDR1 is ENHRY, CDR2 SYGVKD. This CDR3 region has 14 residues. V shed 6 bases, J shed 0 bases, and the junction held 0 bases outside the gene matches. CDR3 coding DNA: TGTGCCATCAGGGGACAGGGGGACCAAGAGACCCAGTACTTC. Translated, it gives CAIRGQGDQETQYF.

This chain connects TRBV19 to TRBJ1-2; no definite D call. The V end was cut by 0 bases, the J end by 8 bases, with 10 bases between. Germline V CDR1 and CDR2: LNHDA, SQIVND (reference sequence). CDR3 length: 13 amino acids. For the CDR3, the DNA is TGTGCCAGTAGTATAGACCGGGTAGACGGCTACACCTTC. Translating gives CASSIDRVDGYTF.

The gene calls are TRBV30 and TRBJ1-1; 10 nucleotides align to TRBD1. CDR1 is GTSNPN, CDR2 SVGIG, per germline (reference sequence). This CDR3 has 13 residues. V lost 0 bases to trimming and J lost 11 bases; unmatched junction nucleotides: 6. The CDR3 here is CAWSVYSDRGAFF. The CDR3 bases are TGTGCCTGGAGTGTCTACTCGGACAGGGGGGCTTTCTTT.

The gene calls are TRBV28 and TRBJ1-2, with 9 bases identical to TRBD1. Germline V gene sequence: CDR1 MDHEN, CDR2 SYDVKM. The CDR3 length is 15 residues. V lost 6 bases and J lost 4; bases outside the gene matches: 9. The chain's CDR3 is CASSPRQGVSYGYTF. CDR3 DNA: TGTGCCAGCAGCCCCAGACAGGGGGTAAGCTATGGCTACACCTTC.

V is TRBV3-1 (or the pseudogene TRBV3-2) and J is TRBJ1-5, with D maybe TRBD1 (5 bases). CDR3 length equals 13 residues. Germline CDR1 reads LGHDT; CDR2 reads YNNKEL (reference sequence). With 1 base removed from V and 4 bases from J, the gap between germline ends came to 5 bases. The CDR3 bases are TGTGCCAGCAGCCAAGGGACAAATCAGCCCCAGCATTTT. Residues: CASSQGTNQPQHF.

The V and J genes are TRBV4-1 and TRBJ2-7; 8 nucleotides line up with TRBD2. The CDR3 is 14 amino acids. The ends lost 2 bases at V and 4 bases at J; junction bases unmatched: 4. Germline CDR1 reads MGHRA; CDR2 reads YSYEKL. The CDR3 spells CASSQYRGGYEQYF. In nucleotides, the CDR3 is TGCGCCAGCAGCCAATATCGGGGGGGGTACGAGCAGTACTTC.

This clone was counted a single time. The CDR3 loop reads CASSLDGSMNQPQHF. The CDR3 DNA sequence: TGCGCCAGCAGCTTGGATGGTTCGATGAATCAGCCCCAGCATTTT. The chain joins TRBV5-1 to TRBJ1-5, with D unclear. CDR3 length: 15 residues. The V gene lost 0 bases and the J gene lost 4 bases, with 11 bases spanning the gap. Germline lookup yields CDR1 SGHRS and CDR2 YFSETQ.

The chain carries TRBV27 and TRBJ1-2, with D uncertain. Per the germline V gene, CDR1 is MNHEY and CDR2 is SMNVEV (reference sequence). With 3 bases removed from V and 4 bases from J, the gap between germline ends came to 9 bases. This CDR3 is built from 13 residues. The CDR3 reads CASSFSGSYGYTF. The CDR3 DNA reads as TGTGCCAGCAGTTTTAGTGGCAGCTATGGCTACACCTTC.

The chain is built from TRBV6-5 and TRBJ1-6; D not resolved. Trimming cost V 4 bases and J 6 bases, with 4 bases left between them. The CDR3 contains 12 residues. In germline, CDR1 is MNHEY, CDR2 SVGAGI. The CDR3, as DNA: TGTGCCAGCAGTTTCAGTAATTCACCCCTCCACTTT. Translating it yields CASSFSNSPLHF.

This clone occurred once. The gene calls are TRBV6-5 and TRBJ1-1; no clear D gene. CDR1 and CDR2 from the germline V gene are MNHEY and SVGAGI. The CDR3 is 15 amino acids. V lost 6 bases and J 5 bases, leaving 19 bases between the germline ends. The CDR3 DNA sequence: TGTGCCAGCAGGCCAACTCCAGGAGGGCGGACTGAAGCTTTCTTT. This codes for CASRPTPGGRTEAFF.